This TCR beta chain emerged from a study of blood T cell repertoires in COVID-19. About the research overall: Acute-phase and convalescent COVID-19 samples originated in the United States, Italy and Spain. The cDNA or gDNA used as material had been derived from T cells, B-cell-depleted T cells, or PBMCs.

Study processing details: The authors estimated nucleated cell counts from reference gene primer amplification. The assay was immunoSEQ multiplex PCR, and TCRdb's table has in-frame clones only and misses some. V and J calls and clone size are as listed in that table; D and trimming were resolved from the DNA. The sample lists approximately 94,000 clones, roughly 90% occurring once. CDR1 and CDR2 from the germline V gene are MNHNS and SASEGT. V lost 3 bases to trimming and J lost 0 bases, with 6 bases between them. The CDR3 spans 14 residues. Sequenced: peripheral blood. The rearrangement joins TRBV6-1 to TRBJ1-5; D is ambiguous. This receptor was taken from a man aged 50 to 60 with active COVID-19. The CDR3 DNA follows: TGTGCCAGCAGTGAGACACCTAGCAATCAGCCCCAGCATTTT. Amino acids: CASSETPSNQPQHF.